This entry lists 24 T cell receptor beta chains sequenced from one sample in a study of shared clonotypes between healthy human individuals. Profiling relied on immunoSEQ multiplex PCR, and the TCRdb table lists in-frame clones only, not all of them. Of about 1,500,000 clones in the sample, around 97% were seen once. Sequenced input: naive CD4+ T cells sorted from blood. Subset specified: CD45RA+ positively selected. These TCRs come from a man aged 25-45 years in good health.

This clone occurred once. CDR3: CASRGAGGLITEAFF. As DNA, the CDR3 is TGTGCCAGCAGAGGGGCAGGGGGCCTGATCACTGAAGCTTTCTTT. The chain links TRBV5-6 to TRBJ1-1; 8 nucleotides line up with TRBD1. Germline values: CDR1 SGHDT, CDR2 YYEEEE. Trimming cost V 5 bases and J 4 bases; bases outside gene matches: 10. CDR3 size: 15 residues.

The chain recombines TRBV5-1 with TRBJ2-7, with 7 bases that match TRBD2. Germline CDR1 is SGHRS and CDR2 is YFSETQ. The ends lost 5 bases at V and 2 bases at J; junction bases unmatched: 7. There are 14 residues in the CDR3. CDR3 in amino acids: CASRVLADPYEQYF. CDR3 DNA sequence: TGCGCCAGCAGAGTTCTAGCGGACCCCTACGAGCAGTACTTC.

The sample holds one count of this clone. The rearrangement joins TRBV5-6 to TRBJ2-7; D unresolved. The germline CDR1 and CDR2 sequences are SGHDT and YYEEEE. CDR3 length equals 15 residues. V was shortened by 2 bases and J by 0 bases, with 12 bases between the two germline ends. The CDR3 sequence: CASSFEQEYSYEQYF. CDR3 DNA: TGTGCCAGCAGCTTTGAGCAGGAGTACTCCTACGAGCAGTACTTC.

This clone has just one count. J is TRBJ2-1 and V is TRBV4-3; no reliable D call. Trimming pared 4 bases from V and 0 bases from J, leaving 7 bases between. The CDR3 has 14 amino acids. Germline CDR1 is LGHNA and CDR2 is YSLEER. CDR3 sequence (DNA): TGCGCCAGCAGCCTCCATGGCTCCTACAATGAGCAGTTCTTC. As protein: CASSLHGSYNEQFF.

The rearrangement uses TRBV10-3 and TRBJ1-3; D call uncertain. The CDR3 extends over 20 amino acids. Germline V CDR1 and CDR2: ENHRY, SYGVKD. Trimming stripped 0 bases from V and 4 bases from J, with 25 bases between. CDR3 amino acids: CAISESRGTPHKPPGNTIYF. Written as DNA, the CDR3 is TGTGCCATCAGTGAGTCCCGAGGAACACCTCACAAACCACCGGGAAACACCATATATTTT.

The V call is TRBV7-8, the J call TRBJ1-5; D might be TRBD1 (5 bases). The CDR3 sequence is 14 residues long. The V end lost 6 bases, the J end lost 5 bases, and 14 bases lay between the germline ends. The germline V gene has CDR1 SGHVS and CDR2 FQNEAQ. CDR3 DNA: TGTGCCAGCAGACAAAGCGGAGGGGATCAGCCCCAGCATTTT. Its translation is CASRQSGGDQPQHF. The entire variable domain, with the rest obtained from reference TRBV7-8 and TRBJ1-5, is as follows: GAGVSQSPRYKVAKRGQDVALRCDPISGHVSLFWYQQALGQGPEFLTYFQNEAQLDKSGLPSDRFFAERPEGSVSTLKIQRTQQEDSAVYLCASRQSGGDQPQHFGDGTRLSIL.

The chain joins TRBV18 to TRBJ2-7, with D unclear. This CDR3 has 14 amino acids. V lost 1 base to trimming and J lost 4 bases, with 11 bases between them. Looked up from germline, CDR1 is KGHSH and CDR2 is LQKENI. DNA for the CDR3: TGTGCCAGCTCACCACGAGCCAGTACTTACGAGCAGTACTTC. It translates to CASSPRASTYEQYF.

This clone was found once. The chain joins TRBV10-1 to TRBJ2-7; D perhaps matches TRBD2 (6 bases). Trimming removed 10 bases at V and 0 bases at J, with 13 bases between. Germline V gene lookup returns CDR1 WNHNN and CDR2 SYGVQD (reference sequence). The CDR3 has 13 amino acids. In DNA, the CDR3 is TGCGCCACCGGTATGCGGGACTCCTACGAGCAGTACTTC. This sequence encodes CATGMRDSYEQYF.

This sequence joins TRBV5-4 and TRBJ2-1; D is unclear. The CDR3 has 13 amino acids. The V gene's germline CDR1 is SGHNT and CDR2 YYREEE (reference sequence). V lost 4 bases, J lost 6 bases, and 11 bases lay in between. The CDR3 sequence: CASSPSAPNEQFF. For the CDR3, the DNA is TGTGCCAGCAGCCCTTCCGCCCCCAATGAGCAGTTCTTC.

This chain connects TRBV9 to TRBJ1-2; D call uncertain. From germline, CDR1 is SGDLS and CDR2 YYNGEE. V dropped 1 base and J dropped 7 bases, with 8 bases sitting between them. This CDR3 has 12 residues. CDR3 sequence: CASSVPVGGYTF. CDR3 DNA: TGTGCCAGCAGCGTACCTGTCGGTGGCTACACCTTC.

The J gene is TRBJ2-2, the V gene TRBV9; 10 bases agree with TRBD1. In germline, CDR1 is SGDLS, CDR2 YYNGEE. The trim removed 4 bases at V and 6 bases at J, leaving 9 bases unmatched. The CDR3 is 16 amino acids. The CDR3 here is CASSPHDRGRPGELFF. The CDR3 DNA follows: TGTGCCAGCAGCCCGCACGACAGGGGGCGTCCCGGGGAGCTGTTTTTT.

The chain recombines TRBV19 with TRBJ1-1; D ambiguous. This CDR3 has 13 residues. The V end lost 0 bases, the J end lost 6 bases, and 8 bases lay between the germline ends. Looked up from germline, CDR1 is LNHDA and CDR2 is SQIVND (reference sequence). The CDR3 sequence is CASSIDLGSEAFF. The CDR3 DNA follows: TGTGCCAGTAGTATAGATCTGGGCTCTGAAGCTTTCTTT.

The genes are TRBV28 and TRBJ2-7; 9 positions match TRBD2. Germline V gene sequence: CDR1 MDHEN, CDR2 SYDVKM. The CDR3 spans 19 residues. V lost 6 bases, J lost 0 bases, and 18 bases stayed unmatched. In DNA form, the CDR3 reads TGTGCCAGCAGCCCGAGGATTCTGAGCGGGAGGCCAAGCTCCTACGAGCAGTACTTC. This sequence encodes CASSPRILSGRPSSYEQYF.

About this clone: The sample contains more than one DNA sequence encoding this CDR3. This chain links TRBV5-3 with TRBJ2-5, with no clear D. TRBV5-3 has ORF status, its function being uncertain. V lost 1 base to trimming and J lost 5 bases, with 3 bases between them. The CDR3 is 11 residues long. The CDR3 nucleotides are TGTGCCAGAAGCTTGAGGGAGACCCAGTACTTC. Translation: CARSLRETQYF.

In the case of this clone: This specimen includes other DNA sequences encoding the same CDR3. The chain couples TRBV5-6 to TRBJ2-3; 9 positions match TRBD2. Germline assignment: CDR1 SGHDT and CDR2 YYEEEE. The V segment lost 0 bases and the J segment 2 bases; nucleotides outside the gene matches: 4. This CDR3 has 16 amino acids. CDR3 sequence (DNA): TGTGCCAGCAGCTTGGGACTAGCGGATTCCACAGATACGCAGTATTTT. It specifies CASSLGLADSTDTQYF.

V usage is TRBV6-4 and J usage is TRBJ1-2; D might be TRBD1 (5 bases). The germline V gene encodes CDR1 MRHNA and CDR2 SNTAGT. CDR3 size: 17 residues. V was shortened by 6 bases and J by 3 bases, with 23 bases between the two germline ends. CDR3 nucleotide sequence: TGTGCCAGCAGAGAATACCCCACCGGGCAGGGTGACTATGGCTACACCTTC. Its protein is CASREYPTGQGDYGYTF.

The chain couples TRBV11-3 to TRBJ2-7; D might be TRBD2 (5 bases). The CDR3 contains 15 residues. V was pared by 1 base and J by 7 bases, with 17 bases between. Looked up from germline, CDR1 is SGHNT and CDR2 is YENEEA. This CDR3 is CASSLGASRSGEQYF. The CDR3 nucleotides read TGTGCCAGCAGCTTAGGGGCTAGCAGGTCGGGGGAGCAGTACTTC.

The J gene is TRBJ1-2, the V gene TRBV18; D gene ambiguous. Per germline, CDR1 KGHSH and CDR2 LQKENI. Trimming stripped 1 base from V and 8 bases from J, with 17 bases between. The CDR3 is 15 amino acids. The CDR3 loop reads CASSPRSVSTGGYTF. The CDR3 DNA follows: TGTGCCAGCTCACCACGGTCAGTTTCTACCGGGGGCTACACCTTC.

CDR3 in amino acids: CAISGTSPYEQYF. DNA of the CDR3: TGTGCCATCTCCGGGACTAGCCCCTACGAGCAGTACTTC. V and J are TRBV10-3 and TRBJ2-7; 9 positions match TRBD2. CDR3 size: 13 residues. V trimming: 8 bases; J trimming: 2 bases; junction bases outside the gene matches: 4. Germline lookup yields CDR1 ENHRY and CDR2 SYGVKD.

As DNA, the CDR3 is TGTGCCAGCAGTTACTCGAGAGGTTTGCTCCCTGAAGCTTTCTTT. It specifies CASSYSRGLLPEAFF. The V gene is TRBV6-5, the J gene TRBJ1-1; D gene uncertain. V was clipped by 0 bases and J by 6 bases, with 14 bases between them. The germline gives CDR1 MNHEY, CDR2 SVGAGI. This CDR3 contains 15 residues.

Only one count was recorded for this clone. This rearrangement joins TRBV23-1 to TRBJ2-1, with D unclear. TRBV23-1 is classed as an ORF, of uncertain function. The CDR3 is made up of 17 amino acids. With 7 bases removed from V and 0 bases from J, the gap between germline ends came to 19 bases. CDR3 nucleotides: TGCGCCAGCACCGTCAGTCAGGCGGCCCGCTCCTACAATGAGCAGTTCTTC. The encoded protein is CASTVSQAARSYNEQFF.

In its sample, this clone was seen once. The chain has TRBV5-6 and TRBJ2-1; D uncertain. V lost 1 base and J lost 2, with 7 bases in between. Germline V CDR1 and CDR2: SGHDT, YYEEEE. The CDR3 is made up of 14 amino acids. This chain's CDR3 is CASSLPSTYNEQFF. The CDR3 DNA sequence: TGTGCCAGCAGCTTGCCCTCAACCTACAATGAGCAGTTCTTC.

This clone came up a few times. The V gene is TRBV7-3, the J gene TRBJ2-4; possibly TRBD1 or TRBD2 for D (5 bases each). This CDR3 region has 12 residues. The germline V gene has CDR1 SGHTA and CDR2 FQGTGA. Trimming removed 4 bases at V and 15 bases at J, with 16 bases between. DNA of the CDR3: TGTGCCAGCAGCTACCGAGAGGGGTTTGGGTACTTC. Amino acids: CASSYREGFGYF.

The V gene is TRBV10-3, the J gene TRBJ1-1; D gene ambiguous. V dropped 0 bases and J dropped 6 bases, with 5 bases sitting between them. The germline V gene has CDR1 ENHRY and CDR2 SYGVKD. This CDR3 has 12 amino acids. The CDR3 DNA reads as TGTGCCATCAGTGAGTCCACCGCTGAAGCTTTCTTT. Translation gives CAISESTAEAFF.